This is a list of T cell receptor beta chains from one sample in a study of cytomegalovirus exposure and HLA in healthy donors. TCRdb keeps only in-frame clones here, not all; method: immunoSEQ multiplex PCR. The profile shows under 200,000 clones, around 63% of them singletons. Sequenced: PBMCs. These receptor sequences come from a woman younger than 35 in good health and CMV-seropositive. CDR3s include the opening cysteine and the closing phenylalanine or tryptophan. The D gene is left open where the match is weak. Only some rows state a clone size, as once, few, many or a class for expanded clones.

15	TRBV5-1	TRBJ2-5	few	TRBD1	CASSLGGQGVETQYF	TGCGCCAGCAGCTTGGGAGGACAGGGGGTAGAGACCCAGTACTTC
18	TRBV2	TRBJ2-6	NA	TRBD2	CASSGGLGSGREANVLTF	TGTGCCAGCAGTGGGGGGCTGGGTAGCGGGAGAGAGGCCAACGTCCTGACTTTC
15	TRBV9	TRBJ2-3	NA	NA	CASSLSTAGTDTQYF	TGTGCCAGCAGCCTCTCAACGGCGGGGACTGATACGCAGTATTTT
13	TRBV10-3	TRBJ2-3	NA	NA	CAIRGDSTDTQYF	TGTGCCATCAGGGGGGACTCCACAGATACGCAGTATTTT
15	TRBV27	TRBJ2-7	few	TRBD1	CASSIQGVLTYEQYF	TGTGCCAGCAGTATCCAGGGGGTCCTGACCTACGAGCAGTACTTC
15	TRBV6-1	TRBJ2-1	NA	NA	CASRDQRVSYNEQFF	TGTGCCAGCAGAGACCAGCGGGTCTCCTACAATGAGCAGTTCTTC
12	TRBV18	TRBJ1-1	NA	TRBD1	CASSPFDREAFF	TGTGCCAGCTCACCATTCGACAGGGAGGCTTTCTTT
14	TRBV5-6	TRBJ1-1	NA	NA	CASSLVHLNTEAFF	TGTGCCAGCAGCTTGGTCCACTTGAACACTGAAGCTTTCTTT
17	TRBV7-2	TRBJ2-7	NA	TRBD2	CASSLAGLAHSSYEQYF	TGTGCCAGCAGCTTAGCCGGACTAGCCCATAGCTCCTACGAGCAGTACTTC
14	TRBV5-8	TRBJ1-2	few	NA	CASSQAEGLYGYTF	TGTGCCAGCAGTCAAGCGGAGGGGCTCTATGGCTACACCTTC